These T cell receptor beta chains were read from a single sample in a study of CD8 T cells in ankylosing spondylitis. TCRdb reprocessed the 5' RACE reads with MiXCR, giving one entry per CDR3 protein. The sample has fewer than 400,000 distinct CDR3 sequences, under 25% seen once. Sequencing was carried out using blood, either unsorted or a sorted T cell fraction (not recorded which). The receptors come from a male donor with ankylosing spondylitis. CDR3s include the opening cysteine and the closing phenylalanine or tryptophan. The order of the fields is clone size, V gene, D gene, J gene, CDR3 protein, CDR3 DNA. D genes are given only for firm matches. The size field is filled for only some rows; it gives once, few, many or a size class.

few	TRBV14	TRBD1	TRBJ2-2	CASSQDRPDRGGTGELFF	TGTGCCAGCAGCCAAGATCGCCCCGACAGGGGGGGTACCGGGGAGCTGTTTTTT
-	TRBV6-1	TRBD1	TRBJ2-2	CASSVTGGRWTGELFF	TGTGCCAGCAGCGTAACAGGGGGCCGCTGGACCGGGGAGCTGTTTTTT
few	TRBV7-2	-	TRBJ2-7	CASSLGSEAYEQYF	TGTGCCAGCAGCTTAGGGTCAGAAGCCTACGAGCAGTACTTC
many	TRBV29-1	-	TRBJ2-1	CSVGGVSYNEQFF	TGCAGCGTTGGGGGAGTTTCCTACAATGAGCAGTTCTTC
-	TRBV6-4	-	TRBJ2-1	CASSDSRAANEQFF	TGTGCCAGCAGTGACTCTAGAGCGGCTAATGAGCAGTTCTTC
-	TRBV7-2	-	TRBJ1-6	CASSLGFAGYYNSPLHF	TGTGCCAGCAGCTTAGGTTTCGCAGGATATTATAATTCACCCCTCCACTTT
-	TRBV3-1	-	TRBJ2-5	CASSQDGQSETQYF	TGTGCCAGCAGCCAAGACGGACAGTCCGAGACCCAGTACTTC
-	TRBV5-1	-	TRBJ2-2	CASSKDRNTGELFF	TGCGCCAGCAGCAAGGATAGGAACACCGGGGAGCTGTTTTTT
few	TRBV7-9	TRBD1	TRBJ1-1	CASSVTTGTEAFF	TGTGCCAGCAGCGTCACGACAGGGACTGAAGCTTTCTTT
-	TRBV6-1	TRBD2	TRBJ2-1	CASSEEAGGYNEQFF	TGTGCCAGCAGTGAGGAAGCGGGAGGGTACAATGAGCAGTTCTTC
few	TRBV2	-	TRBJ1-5	CASSEVSQGNQPQHF	TGTGCCAGCAGTGAAGTTAGTCAGGGCAATCAGCCCCAGCATTTT
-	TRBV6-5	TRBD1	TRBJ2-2	CASSYSRTRDRDFTGELFF	TGTGCCAGCAGTTACTCACGTACGCGGGACAGGGATTTTACCGGGGAGCTGTTTTTT
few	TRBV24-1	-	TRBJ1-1	CATRGQGETEAFF	TGTGCCACCAGAGGCCAGGGTGAGACTGAAGCTTTCTTT
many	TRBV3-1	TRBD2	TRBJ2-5	CASSQAAGGAGETQYF	TGTGCCAGCAGCCAAGCAGCGGGAGGAGCAGGAGAGACCCAGTACTTC
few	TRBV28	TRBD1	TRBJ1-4	CASSLSMRGTDSVF	TGTGCCAGCAGTTTATCCATGAGGGGGACAGACAGTGTTTTT
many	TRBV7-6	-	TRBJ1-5	CASSLTTGGWGNQPQHF	TGTGCCAGCAGCTTAACTACGGGGGGTTGGGGCAATCAGCCCCAGCATTTT
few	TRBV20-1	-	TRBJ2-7	CSARDRRGHPYEQYF	TGCAGTGCTAGAGATAGAAGGGGCCACCCCTACGAGCAGTACTTC
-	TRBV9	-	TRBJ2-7	CASSVADSPAGSYEQYF	TGTGCCAGCAGCGTAGCCGATTCTCCCGCGGGATCATACGAGCAGTACTTC
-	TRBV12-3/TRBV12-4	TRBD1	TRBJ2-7	CASSLVGQGVGYSYEQYF	TGTGCCAGCAGTTTAGTGGGACAGGGTGTGGGTTACTCCTACGAGCAGTACTTC
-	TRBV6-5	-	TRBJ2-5	CASSYSSSQETQYF	TGTGCCAGCAGTTACTCATCCAGCCAAGAGACCCAGTACTTC
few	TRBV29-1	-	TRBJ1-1	CSVESQMNTEAFF	TGCAGCGTTGAATCGCAGATGAACACTGAAGCTTTCTTT
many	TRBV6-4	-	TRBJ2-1	CASSQDSYNEQFF	TGTGCCAGCAGTCAGGACTCCTACAATGAGCAGTTCTTC
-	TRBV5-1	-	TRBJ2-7	CASSPSGHFYEQYF	TGCGCCAGCAGCCCTTCGGGACACTTCTACGAGCAGTACTTC
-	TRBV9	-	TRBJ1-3	CASSQTGHPGGTSSGNTIYF	TGTGCCAGCAGCCAAACGGGACACCCAGGAGGGACTAGCTCTGGAAACACCATATATTTT
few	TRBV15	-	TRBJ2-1	CATSRDRGNYNEQFF	TGTGCCACCAGCAGAGATAGGGGCAACTACAATGAGCAGTTCTTC
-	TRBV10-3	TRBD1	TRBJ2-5	CAISESTQGNMETQYF	TGTGCCATCAGTGAGTCCACACAGGGGAATATGGAGACCCAGTACTTC
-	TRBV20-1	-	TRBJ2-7	CSAGKQAFGHPYEQYF	TGCAGTGCGGGAAAACAGGCGTTTGGTCATCCCTACGAGCAGTACTTC
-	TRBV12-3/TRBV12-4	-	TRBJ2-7	CASSFPGAGYEQYF	TGTGCCAGCAGTTTTCCGGGGGCTGGGTACGAGCAGTACTTC
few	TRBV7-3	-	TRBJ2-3	CASSLNPGSDTQYF	TGTGCCAGCAGCTTAAACCCAGGGTCAGATACGCAGTATTTT
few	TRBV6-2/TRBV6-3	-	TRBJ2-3	CASKLDGRRTDTQYF	TGTGCCAGCAAATTGGACGGACGAAGGACAGATACGCAGTATTTT
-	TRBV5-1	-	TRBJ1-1	CASSLARGSEAFF	TGCGCCAGCAGCTTGGCTAGGGGTTCTGAAGCTTTCTTT
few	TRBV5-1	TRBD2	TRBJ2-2	CASSSGTSGNSGELFF	TGCGCCAGCAGTTCCGGGACTAGCGGGAATAGCGGGGAGCTGTTTTTT
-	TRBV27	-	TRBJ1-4	CASRNHLSGKNEKLFF	TGTGCCAGCAGAAATCACCTTTCGGGGAAGAATGAAAAACTGTTTTTT
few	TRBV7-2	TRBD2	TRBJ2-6	CASSLTSGKSGANVLTF	TGTGCCAGCAGCCTTACTAGCGGGAAATCTGGGGCCAACGTTCTGACTTTC
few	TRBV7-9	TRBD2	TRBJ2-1	CASRLGTSGSNEQFF	TGTGCCAGCAGACTCGGGACTAGCGGGAGTAATGAGCAGTTCTTC